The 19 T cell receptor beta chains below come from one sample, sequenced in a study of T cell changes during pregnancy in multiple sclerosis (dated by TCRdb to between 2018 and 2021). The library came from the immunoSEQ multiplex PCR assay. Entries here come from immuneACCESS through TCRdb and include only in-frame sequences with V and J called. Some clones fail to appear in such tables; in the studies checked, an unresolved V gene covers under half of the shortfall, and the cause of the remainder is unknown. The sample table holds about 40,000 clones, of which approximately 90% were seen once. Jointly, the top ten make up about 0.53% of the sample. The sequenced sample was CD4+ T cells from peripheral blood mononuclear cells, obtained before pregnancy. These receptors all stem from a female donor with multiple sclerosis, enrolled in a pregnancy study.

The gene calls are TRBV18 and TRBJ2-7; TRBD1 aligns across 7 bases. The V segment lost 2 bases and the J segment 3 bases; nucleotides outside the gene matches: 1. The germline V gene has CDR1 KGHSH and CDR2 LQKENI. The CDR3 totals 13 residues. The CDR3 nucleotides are TGTGCCAGCTCACCAACAGGGGTCTACGAGCAGTACTTC. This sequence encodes CASSPTGVYEQYF.

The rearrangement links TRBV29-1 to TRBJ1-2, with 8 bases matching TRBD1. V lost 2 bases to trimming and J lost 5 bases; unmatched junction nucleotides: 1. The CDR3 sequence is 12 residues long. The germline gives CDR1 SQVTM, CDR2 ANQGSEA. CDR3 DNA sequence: TGCAGCGTTGAAAGACAGGGGTATGGCTACACCTTC. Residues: CSVERQGYGYTF.

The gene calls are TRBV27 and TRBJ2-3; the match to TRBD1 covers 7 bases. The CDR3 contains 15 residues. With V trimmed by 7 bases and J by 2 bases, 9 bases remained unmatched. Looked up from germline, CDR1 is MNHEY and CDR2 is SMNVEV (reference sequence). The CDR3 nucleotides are TGTGCCAGCACCGCGAGACAGGGCTCCACAGATACGCAGTATTTT. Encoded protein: CASTARQGSTDTQYF.

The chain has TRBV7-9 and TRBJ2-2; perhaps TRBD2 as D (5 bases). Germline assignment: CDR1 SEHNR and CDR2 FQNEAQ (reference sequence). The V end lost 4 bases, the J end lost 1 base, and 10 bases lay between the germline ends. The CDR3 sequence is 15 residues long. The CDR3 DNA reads TGTGCCAGCAGCTCACCTAGCAGGAACACCGGGGAGCTGTTTTTT. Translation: CASSSPSRNTGELFF.

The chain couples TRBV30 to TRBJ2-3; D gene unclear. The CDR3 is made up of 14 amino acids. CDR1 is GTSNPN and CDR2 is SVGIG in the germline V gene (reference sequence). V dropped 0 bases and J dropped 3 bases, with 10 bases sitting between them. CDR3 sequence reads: CAWSVGGSTDTQYF. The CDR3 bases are TGTGCCTGGAGTGTCGGCGGTTCAACAGATACGCAGTATTTT.

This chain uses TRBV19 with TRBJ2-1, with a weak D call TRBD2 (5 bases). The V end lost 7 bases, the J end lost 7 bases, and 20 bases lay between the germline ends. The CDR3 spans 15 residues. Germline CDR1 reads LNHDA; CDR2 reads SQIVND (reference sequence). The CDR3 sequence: CASKTRDIWYNEQFF. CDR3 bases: TGTGCCAGTAAAACGAGGGATATTTGGTATAATGAGCAGTTCTTC.

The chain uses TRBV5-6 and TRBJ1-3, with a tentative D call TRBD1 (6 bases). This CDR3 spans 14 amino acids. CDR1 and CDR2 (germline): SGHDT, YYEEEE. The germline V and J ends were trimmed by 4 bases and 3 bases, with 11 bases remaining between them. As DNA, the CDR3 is TGTGCCAGCAGCCCGGACAGAGTTGGAAACACCATATATTTT. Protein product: CASSPDRVGNTIYF.

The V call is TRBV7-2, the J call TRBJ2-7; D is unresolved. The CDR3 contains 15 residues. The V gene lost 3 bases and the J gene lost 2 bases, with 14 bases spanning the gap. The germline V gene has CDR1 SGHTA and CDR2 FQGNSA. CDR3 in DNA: TGTGCCAGCAGCTTCGGTCTTACAGAGACCTACGAGCAGTACTTC. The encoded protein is CASSFGLTETYEQYF.

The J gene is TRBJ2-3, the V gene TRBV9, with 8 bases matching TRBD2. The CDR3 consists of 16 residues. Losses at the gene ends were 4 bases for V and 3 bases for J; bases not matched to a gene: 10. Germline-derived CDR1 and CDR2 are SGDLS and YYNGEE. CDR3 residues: CASSISAGGGTDTQYF. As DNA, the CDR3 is TGTGCCAGCAGCATCTCCGCGGGGGGAGGGACAGATACGCAGTATTTT.

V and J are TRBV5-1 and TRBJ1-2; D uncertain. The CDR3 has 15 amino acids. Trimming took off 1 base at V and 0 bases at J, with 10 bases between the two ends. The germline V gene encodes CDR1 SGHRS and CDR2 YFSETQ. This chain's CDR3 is CASSLRAGANYGYTF. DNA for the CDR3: TGCGCCAGCAGCTTGAGGGCGGGAGCTAACTATGGCTACACCTTC.

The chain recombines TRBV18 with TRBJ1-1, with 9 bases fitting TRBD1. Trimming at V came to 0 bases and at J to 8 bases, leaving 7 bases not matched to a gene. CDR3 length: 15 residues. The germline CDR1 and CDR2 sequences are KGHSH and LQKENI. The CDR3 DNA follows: TGTGCCAGCTCACCACCGACAGGGGGGAAGGGAGAAGCTTTCTTT. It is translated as CASSPPTGGKGEAFF.

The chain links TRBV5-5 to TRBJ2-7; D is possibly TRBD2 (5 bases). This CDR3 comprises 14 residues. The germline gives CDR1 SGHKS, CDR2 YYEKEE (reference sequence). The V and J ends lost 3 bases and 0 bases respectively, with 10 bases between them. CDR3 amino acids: CASSSDGNSYEQYF. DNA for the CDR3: TGTGCCAGCAGCTCCGACGGGAACTCCTACGAGCAGTACTTC.

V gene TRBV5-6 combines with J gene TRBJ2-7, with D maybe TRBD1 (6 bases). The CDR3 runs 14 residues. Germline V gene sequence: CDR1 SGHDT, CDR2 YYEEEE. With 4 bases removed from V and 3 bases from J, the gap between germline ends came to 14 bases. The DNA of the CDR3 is TGTGCCAGCAGCCCTTTGGGGGCCAACTACGAGCAGTACTTC. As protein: CASSPLGANYEQYF.

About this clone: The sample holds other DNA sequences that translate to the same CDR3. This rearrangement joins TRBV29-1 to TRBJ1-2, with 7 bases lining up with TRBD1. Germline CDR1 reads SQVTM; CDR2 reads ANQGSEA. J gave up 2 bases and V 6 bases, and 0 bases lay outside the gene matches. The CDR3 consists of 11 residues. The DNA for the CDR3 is TGCAGCGTGGGACAGAACTATGGCTACACCTTC. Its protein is CSVGQNYGYTF.

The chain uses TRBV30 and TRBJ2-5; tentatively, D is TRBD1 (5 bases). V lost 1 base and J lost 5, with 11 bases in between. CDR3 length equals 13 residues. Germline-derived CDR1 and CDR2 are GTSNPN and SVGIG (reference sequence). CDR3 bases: TGTGCCTGGAGTGAACAGGCGTCGGAGACCCAGTACTTC. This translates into CAWSEQASETQYF.

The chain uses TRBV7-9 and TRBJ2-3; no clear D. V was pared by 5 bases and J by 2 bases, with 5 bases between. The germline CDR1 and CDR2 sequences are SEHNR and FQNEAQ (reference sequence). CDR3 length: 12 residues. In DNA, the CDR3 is TGTGCCAGCAGCCTCTCCACAGATACGCAGTATTTT. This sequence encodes CASSLSTDTQYF.

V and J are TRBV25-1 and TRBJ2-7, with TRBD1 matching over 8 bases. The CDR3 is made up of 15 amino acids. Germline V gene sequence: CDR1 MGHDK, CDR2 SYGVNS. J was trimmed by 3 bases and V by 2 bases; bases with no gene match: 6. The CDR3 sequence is CASSELTGGYYEQYF. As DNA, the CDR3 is TGTGCCAGCAGTGAACTTACAGGGGGATACTACGAGCAGTACTTC.

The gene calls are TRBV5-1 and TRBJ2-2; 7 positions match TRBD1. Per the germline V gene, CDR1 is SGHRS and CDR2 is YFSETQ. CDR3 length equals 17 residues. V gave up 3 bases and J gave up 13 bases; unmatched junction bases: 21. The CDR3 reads CASSSHHGDSTTPGLFF. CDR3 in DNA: TGCGCCAGCAGCTCACACCACGGGGACAGCACCACCCCCGGGCTGTTTTTT.

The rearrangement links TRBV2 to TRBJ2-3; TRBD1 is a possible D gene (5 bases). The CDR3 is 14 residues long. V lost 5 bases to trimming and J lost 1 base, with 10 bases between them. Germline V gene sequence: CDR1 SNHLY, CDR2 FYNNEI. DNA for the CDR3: TGTGCCAGCAGTCGAACGACAGGCACAGATACGCAGTATTTT. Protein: CASSRTTGTDTQYF.